The 14 T cell receptor beta chains listed next were all sequenced from one sample in a study of cytomegalovirus exposure and HLA in healthy donors. The PCR contained 60 Vbeta and 13 Jbeta primers. Here immunoSEQ multiplex PCR was the method, and the copy in TCRdb shows in-frame clones only, minus some. The sample carries about 160,000 clones, 70% to 85% recorded once. The sequenced sample was PBMCs. All receptors derive from a man aged 25-40 years in good health and CMV-seropositive.

The chain couples TRBV5-1 to TRBJ1-3, with 10 nucleotides matching TRBD1. Germline V CDR1 and CDR2: SGHRS, YFSETQ. The ends lost 4 bases at V and 0 bases at J; junction bases unmatched: 4. The CDR3 is 16 residues long. In DNA, the CDR3 is TGCGCCAGCAGCCTTTGGACAGGGGGCTCTGGAAACACCATATATTTT. It encodes CASSLWTGGSGNTIYF.

This chain joins TRBV5-4 and TRBJ1-1, with D maybe TRBD1 (5 bases). Germline V gene lookup returns CDR1 SGHNT and CDR2 YYREEE (reference sequence). This CDR3 has 13 amino acids. V was pared by 5 bases and J by 4 bases, with 12 bases between. CDR3 in DNA: TGTGCCAGCAGTCCGGGGGAGGCCACTGAAGCTTTCTTT. Amino acids: CASSPGEATEAFF.

V gene TRBV30 combines with J gene TRBJ1-1; D unresolved. Per the germline V gene, CDR1 is GTSNPN and CDR2 is SVGIG (reference sequence). This CDR3 spans 12 amino acids. Trimming shortened V by 5 bases and J by 2 bases, and 9 bases separated the two germline ends. The DNA for the CDR3 is TGTGCCTGGGGGAGGTCCAACACTGAAGCTTTCTTT. The encoded protein is CAWGRSNTEAFF. Based on the CDR3 plus reference TRBV30 and TRBJ1-1, the full variable domain is SQTIHQWPATLVQPVGSPLSLECTVEGTSNPNLYWYRQAAGRGLQLLFYSVGIGQISSEVPQNLSASRPQDRQFILSSKKLLLSDSGFYLCAWGRSNTEAFFGQGTRLTVV.

The chain has TRBV4-1 and TRBJ1-3; possibly TRBD1 for D (6 bases). The CDR3 contains 16 residues. Germline loops: CDR1 MGHRA, CDR2 YSYEKL. Trimming took 3 bases from V and 2 from J, leaving 14 bases between them. CDR3 DNA sequence: TGCGCCAGCAGCCATGGGGGCGGGGGGACTGGAAACACCATATATTTT. This gives the protein CASSHGGGGTGNTIYF.

CDR3 protein: CASSRGQGAGETQYF. The CDR3 DNA is TGTGCCAGCAGCAGGGGACAGGGGGCTGGTGAGACCCAGTACTTC. The rearrangement links TRBV28 to TRBJ2-5; 12 positions agree with TRBD1. CDR1 is MDHEN and CDR2 is SYDVKM in the germline V gene. There are 15 residues in the CDR3. Trimming took 6 bases from V and 5 from J; bases not matched to a gene: 7.

This clone was detected a few times. The chain uses TRBV9 and TRBJ2-5; 12 bases match TRBD2. This CDR3 spans 14 amino acids. V was clipped by 2 bases and J by 5 bases; unmatched bases: 1. Germline CDR1 and CDR2: SGDLS and YYNGEE. The CDR3 sequence: CASSVTSGGETQYF. In DNA form, the CDR3 reads TGTGCCAGCAGCGTCACTAGCGGGGGGGAGACCCAGTACTTC.

The chain carries TRBV30 and TRBJ2-3; no firm D call. Germline CDR1 reads GTSNPN; CDR2 reads SVGIG (reference sequence). The V and J ends lost 5 bases and 0 bases respectively, with 6 bases between them. CDR3 size: 12 residues. This chain's CDR3 is CAWYGSTDTQYF. The DNA for the CDR3 is TGTGCCTGGTACGGTAGCACAGATACGCAGTATTTT.

In the case of this clone: Additional DNA sequences in this sample encode the identical CDR3. The gene calls are TRBV4-1 and TRBJ1-6; TRBD1 might be the D (6 bases). The CDR3 sequence is 13 residues long. V was pared by 0 bases and J by 10 bases, with 7 bases between. Germline assignment: CDR1 MGHRA and CDR2 YSYEKL. The CDR3: CASSQDRGSPLHF. As DNA, the CDR3 is TGCGCCAGCAGCCAAGATAGGGGGTCACCCCTCCACTTT.

This rearrangement joins TRBV7-2 to TRBJ2-7, with TRBD1 identical over 7 bases. Germline loops: CDR1 SGHTA, CDR2 FQGNSA. The CDR3 extends over 16 amino acids. Trimming cost V 5 bases and J 3 bases; bases outside gene matches: 13. CDR3 in amino acids: CASSREGQSPYYEQYF. DNA of the CDR3: TGTGCCAGCAGCCGTGAGGGACAGTCCCCCTACTACGAGCAGTACTTC.

J is TRBJ2-5 and V is TRBV4-1, with 9 bases fitting TRBD2. The CDR3 is 14 residues long. V shed 0 bases, J shed 5 bases, and the junction held 1 base outside the gene matches. Germline V gene data show CDR1 as MGHRA and CDR2 as YSYEKL. CDR3 loop: CASSQESGGETQYF. The CDR3 DNA reads as TGCGCCAGCAGCCAAGAAAGCGGGGGGGAGACCCAGTACTTC.

The chain recombines TRBV5-1 with TRBJ2-7, with D uncertain. The CDR3 totals 13 residues. CDR1 is SGHRS, CDR2 YFSETQ, per germline. V was clipped by 0 bases and J by 0 bases, with 4 bases between them. The CDR3 loop reads CASSLVVSYEQYF. The CDR3 DNA is TGCGCCAGCAGCTTGGTAGTCTCCTACGAGCAGTACTTC.

This clone was recorded a few times. The CDR3 DNA reads TGTGCCTCCTCTTCTGGGGGGGTGAACACTGAAGCTTTCTTT. This codes for CASSSGGVNTEAFF. The chain uses TRBV30 and TRBJ1-1; the D gene is possibly TRBD1 (5 bases). The CDR3 has 14 residues. V was clipped by 7 bases and J by 0 bases, with 15 bases between them. Looked up from germline, CDR1 is GTSNPN and CDR2 is SVGIG (reference sequence).

The chain has TRBV10-3 and TRBJ2-1; D uncertain. V shed 2 bases and J shed 5 bases, with 7 bases lying between them. The CDR3 is 13 residues long. Germline loops: CDR1 ENHRY, CDR2 SYGVKD. CDR3 in DNA: TGTGCCATCAGTGAGGACGGAGACAATGAGCAGTTCTTC. Its protein product is CAISEDGDNEQFF.

The V gene is TRBV5-1, the J gene TRBJ1-5; D gene uncertain. Germline CDR1 reads SGHRS; CDR2 reads YFSETQ. The CDR3 has 13 amino acids. Trimming pared 6 bases from V and 0 bases from J, leaving 7 bases between. DNA of the CDR3: TGCGCCAGCAACCAGGATAGCAATCAGCCCCAGCATTTT. Translated: CASNQDSNQPQHF.